One and the same sample provided the 5 T cell receptor beta chains below, sequenced in a study of T cell responses to AZD1222 COVID-19 vaccine. Sequenced by immunoSEQ multiplex PCR; TCRdb stores in-frame clones only, minus some. The sample holds about 120,000 clones, 92% seen once. The sequences come from peripheral blood, collected on day 0 of AZD1222 vaccination. Receptors were obtained from an adult in good health.

V usage is TRBV7-2 and J usage is TRBJ1-6; unclear D gene. With 6 bases removed from V and 7 bases from J, the gap between germline ends came to 10 bases. This CDR3 has 13 residues. Germline CDR1 is SGHTA and CDR2 is FQGNSA. The CDR3 protein is CASSASPNSPLHF. CDR3 nucleotide sequence: TGTGCCAGCAGTGCGAGCCCCAATTCACCCCTCCACTTT.

The rearrangement links TRBV9 to TRBJ2-3; 9 nucleotides line up with TRBD2. The trim removed 1 base at V and 0 bases at J, leaving 0 bases unmatched. Germline CDR1 reads SGDLS; CDR2 reads YYNGEE. The CDR3 spans 15 residues. The CDR3 here is CASSVTSGSTDTQYF. DNA for the CDR3: TGTGCCAGCAGCGTAACTAGCGGGAGCACAGATACGCAGTATTTT.

The chain couples TRBV6-4 to TRBJ1-1; D is unclear. Germline V lookup: CDR1 MRHNA, CDR2 SNTAGT. Trimming stripped 5 bases from V and 0 bases from J, with 7 bases between. The length of the CDR3 is 13 residues. CDR3 sequence reads: CASSIQMNTEAFF. As DNA, the CDR3 is TGTGCCAGCAGTATTCAAATGAACACTGAAGCTTTCTTT.

The chain links TRBV6-5 to TRBJ2-5; tentatively, D is TRBD1 or TRBD2 (6 bases each). V lost 7 bases to trimming and J lost 4 bases, with 19 bases between them. Looked up from germline, CDR1 is MNHEY and CDR2 is SVGAGI. The CDR3 length is 15 residues. This CDR3 reads CASTPLGGRGETQYF. The CDR3 bases are TGTGCCAGCACACCCCTGGGGGGCCGGGGAGAGACCCAGTACTTC.

The chain combines TRBV27 with TRBJ1-5; 7 positions agree with TRBD1. The CDR3 is 15 amino acids. Per germline, CDR1 MNHEY and CDR2 SMNVEV (reference sequence). V trimming: 5 bases; J trimming: 3 bases; junction bases outside the gene matches: 7. The CDR3 is CASSPGTENNQPQHF. Here the CDR3 DNA reads TGTGCCAGCAGTCCTGGGACAGAGAACAATCAGCCCCAGCATTTT.